The present entry profiles one T cell receptor (beta chain) with its context. The CDR3 has 15 residues. Unmatched junction bases numbered 6, after V lost 6 bases and J lost 6 bases. CDR1 and CDR2 (germline): SNHLY, FYNNEI. Using immunoSEQ multiplex PCR, the repertoire was profiled, and TCRdb retains in-frame clones only, with some absent. The sample has over 200,000 clones; about nine tenths are singletons. This sample is part of a study of blood T cell repertoires in COVID-19. Looking at the study overall: Specimens from acute and convalescent COVID-19 originated in the United States, Italy and Spain.

The sequencing input was peripheral blood. The TCR sequence derives from a man aged 55-75 years who had recovered from COVID-19. This rearrangement joins TRBV2 to TRBJ2-1, with 12 bases aligning to TRBD2. Here the CDR3 DNA reads TGTGCCAGCAGCGACGGACTAGCGGGACTCAATGAGCAGTTCTTC. This sequence encodes CASSDGLAGLNEQFF.